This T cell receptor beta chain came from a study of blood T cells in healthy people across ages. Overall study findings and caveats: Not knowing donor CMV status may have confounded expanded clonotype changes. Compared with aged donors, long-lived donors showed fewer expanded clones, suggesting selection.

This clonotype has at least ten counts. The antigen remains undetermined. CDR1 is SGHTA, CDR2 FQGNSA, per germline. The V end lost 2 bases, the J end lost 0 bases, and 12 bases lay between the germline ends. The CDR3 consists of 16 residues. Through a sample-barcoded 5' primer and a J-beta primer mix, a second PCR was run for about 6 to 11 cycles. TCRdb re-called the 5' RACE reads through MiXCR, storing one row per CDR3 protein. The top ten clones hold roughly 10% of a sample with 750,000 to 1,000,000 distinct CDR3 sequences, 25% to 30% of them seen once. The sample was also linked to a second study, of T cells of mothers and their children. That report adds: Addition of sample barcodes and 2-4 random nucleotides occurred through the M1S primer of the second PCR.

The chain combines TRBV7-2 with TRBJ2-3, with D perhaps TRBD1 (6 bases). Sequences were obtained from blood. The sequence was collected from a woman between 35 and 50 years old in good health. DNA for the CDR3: TGTGCCAGCAGCTTACTTGGGGGACACAGCACAGATACGCAGTATTTT. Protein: CASSLLGGHSTDTQYF.